Below, 25 T cell receptor beta chains from the same sample are listed, as sequenced in a study of monozygotic twins with inflammatory bowel disease. From its re-call of the 5' RACE reads, TCRdb lists each CDR3 protein once, without DNA. There are a few hundred thousand distinct CDR3 sequences in the sample, with 2.5% to 3% held by the top ten. Input material: blood. The receptors come from a human donor with ulcerative colitis or Crohn's disease, or a healthy co-twin of an affected twin (not recorded which).

The J gene is TRBJ2-2, the V gene TRBV20-1; as DNA is missing, the TRBD1 call by TCRdb cannot be tested. CDR3 length equals 14 residues. Germline CDR1 reads DFQATT; CDR2 reads SNEGSKA (reference sequence). CDR3 in amino acids: CSARLPSGTGELFF.

CDR3 loop: CASSEQATGTEAFF. The V call is TRBV11-1, the J call TRBJ1-1; TCRdb lists TRBD1, though no DNA is available to test this call. The CDR3 covers 14 residues. Germline loops: CDR1 SGHAT, CDR2 FQDESV (reference sequence).

The chain joins TRBV12-5 to TRBJ2-1. In germline, CDR1 is LGHNT, CDR2 FRNRAP. CDR3 length: 13 residues. CDR3 sequence: CASGLAVGNEQFF.

The chain carries TRBV7-3 and TRBJ1-1; the TCRdb D gene call, TRBD1, has no DNA to confirm it. The CDR3 spans 15 residues. Germline CDR1 is SGHTA and CDR2 is FQGTGA. CDR3 amino acids: CASSLKGTVNTEAFF.

The chain combines TRBV20-1 with TRBJ1-5. The CDR3 is 16 residues long. Looked up from germline, CDR1 is DFQATT and CDR2 is SNEGSKA (reference sequence). The CDR3 sequence is CSARFSQGLSRQPQHF.

This rearrangement joins TRBV3-1 to TRBJ2-7; TCRdb selects TRBD2, and the lack of DNA leaves this call unchecked. In germline, CDR1 is LGHDT, CDR2 YNNKEL (reference sequence). This CDR3 has 19 residues. CDR3 amino acids: CASSQAGLAGAHRRREQYF.

CDR3 sequence: CASSPPSRGRIVYEQYF. The rearrangement links TRBV18 to TRBJ2-7; TCRdb returns TRBD1, unconfirmable since there is no DNA. Germline lookup yields CDR1 KGHSH and CDR2 LQKENI. The CDR3 is 17 residues long.

The chain joins TRBV12-3 or TRBV12-4 to TRBJ2-1; the D call of TRBD1 rests on TCRdb alone, since no DNA is present to check it. There are 16 residues in the CDR3. The CDR3 sequence is CASSSYRGRSYNEQFF.

The chain combines TRBV20-1 with TRBJ2-7; TCRdb calls TRBD1, which cannot be checked without DNA. The CDR3 sequence is 13 residues long. Germline CDR1 DFQATT, CDR2 SNEGSKA (reference sequence). The CDR3: CSLEGTGRYEQYF.

The V call is TRBV12-3 or TRBV12-4, the J call TRBJ2-4; the TRBD2 assignment by TCRdb is unverifiable without DNA. CDR3 length: 19 amino acids. The CDR3 reads CASSLVSGGHVLAKNIQYF.

The chain links TRBV6-1 to TRBJ1-2; TCRdb gives TRBD1 as the D gene, but with no DNA this cannot be confirmed. The CDR3 is 14 residues long. CDR1 and CDR2 from the germline V gene are MNHNS and SASEGT. The CDR3: CASGDRQDGYGYTF.

The gene calls are TRBV6-1 and TRBJ2-2; TCRdb proposes TRBD1, but this gene call is untestable without DNA. The CDR3 runs to 13 residues. Germline V lookup: CDR1 MNHNS, CDR2 SASEGT. CDR3 sequence reads: CASSGGGPGELFF.

This chain links TRBV12-3 or TRBV12-4 with TRBJ1-4; TCRdb's D call, TRBD1, is unchecked because there is no DNA. The CDR3 spans 16 residues. The CDR3 here is CASSTGQGTTNEKLFF.

V gene TRBV10-3 combines with J gene TRBJ2-5; no DNA is available, so the TRBD2 call from TCRdb remains unchecked. The CDR3 consists of 12 residues. CDR1 is ENHRY and CDR2 is SYGVKD in the germline V gene. This chain's CDR3 is CATGTRQETQYF.

The V and J genes are TRBV5-1 and TRBJ2-6; the D call from TCRdb, TRBD1, cannot be confirmed without DNA. Germline V gene sequence: CDR1 SGHRS, CDR2 YFSETQ. The CDR3 runs 19 residues. The CDR3 spells CASTAMGQGVQTGANVLTF.

The chain carries TRBV5-5 and TRBJ1-4. The length of the CDR3 is 14 residues. Germline V lookup: CDR1 SGHKS, CDR2 YYEKEE (reference sequence). The CDR3 is CASSLVRPNEKLFF.

This rearrangement joins TRBV5-1 to TRBJ1-2. The CDR3 length is 15 residues. Looked up from germline, CDR1 is SGHRS and CDR2 is YFSETQ. The CDR3: CASSLGLGQIGGYTF.

The CDR3 region is CASSSPSTGSDTQYF. The chain carries TRBV28 and TRBJ2-3; TCRdb selects TRBD1, and the lack of DNA leaves this call unchecked. Germline-derived CDR1 and CDR2 are MDHEN and SYDVKM. The CDR3 runs to 15 residues.

The rearrangement links TRBV4-1 to TRBJ1-1. The CDR3 consists of 14 residues. From germline, CDR1 is MGHRA and CDR2 YSYEKL. The CDR3 here is CASSQVVGRTEAFF.

The chain is built from TRBV4-1 and TRBJ2-5; TCRdb names TRBD1, which stays unverified in the absence of DNA. The CDR3 extends over 17 amino acids. Germline V gene sequence: CDR1 MGHRA, CDR2 YSYEKL. The CDR3 loop reads CASSQEEVVRGQETQYF.

This chain links TRBV20-1 with TRBJ2-2. There are 12 residues in the CDR3. Germline CDR1 is DFQATT and CDR2 is SNEGSKA (reference sequence). CDR3 amino acids: CSARHSAGELFF.

The chain links TRBV12-3 or TRBV12-4 to TRBJ2-6; TCRdb's D gene call, TRBD1, goes unchecked for lack of DNA. This CDR3 region has 19 residues. CDR3: CASSQRTGVKPSGANVLTF.

The chain recombines TRBV9 with TRBJ1-1. The CDR3 runs 16 residues. In germline, CDR1 is SGDLS, CDR2 YYNGEE. The CDR3 is CASSVTEWEGITEAFF.

The chain employs TRBV5-1 and TRBJ2-7; TCRdb designates TRBD1, a call that cannot be tested without DNA. CDR3 size: 14 residues. Germline V gene sequence: CDR1 SGHRS, CDR2 YFSETQ. CDR3: CASSSGTGGYEQYF.

The chain uses TRBV29-1 and TRBJ1-4. In germline, CDR1 is SQVTM, CDR2 ANQGSEA. The CDR3 is 11 residues long. This CDR3 reads CSVEWLEKLFF. Variable domain in full (rest from reference TRBV29-1 and TRBJ1-4): SAVISQKPSRDICQRGTSLTIQCQVDSQVTMMFWYRQQPGQSLTLIATANQGSEATYESGFVIDKFPISRPNLTFSTLTVSNMSPEDSSIYLCSVEWLEKLFFGSGTQLSVL.